Here is one T cell receptor (beta chain) with its context. The V and J ends lost 3 bases and 4 bases respectively, with 12 bases between them. Germline-derived CDR1 and CDR2 are SGHAT and FQNNGV. This CDR3 contains 14 residues. Method: immunoSEQ multiplex PCR; TCRdb's copy keeps in-frame clones and lacks some. The sample includes a few hundred thousand clones, about nine tenths of them seen just once. This specimen comes from a study of blood T cell repertoires in COVID-19. Study context: T cells, B-cell-depleted T cells, or PBMCs supplied cDNA or gDNA.

Source material: PBMCs or T cells enriched from blood (not recorded which). The chain joins TRBV11-2 to TRBJ1-2, with D possibly being TRBD1 (5 bases). The source of this sequence is a human donor in a cohort exposed to, infected with or recovered from COVID-19 (not recorded which). The donor label of this sample is uncertain. The CDR3 DNA sequence: TGTGCCAGCAGCTTTAGTTCAGGGCTCTATGGCTACACCTTC. It translates to CASSFSSGLYGYTF.